Listed below are T cell receptor beta chains from one sample, sequenced in a study of blood T cell repertoires in COVID-19. Libraries were prepared by immunoSEQ multiplex PCR; TCRdb keeps only in-frame clonotypes and omits some of them. Of approximately 52,000 clones listed, 65% to 90% are singletons. Specimen: peripheral blood. These TCRs come from a man between 65 and 85 years old with acute or convalescent COVID-19. The CDR3 runs from the conserved cysteine through the conserved F or W. A D gene is named only where the DNA matches it firmly. A clone size is listed for some rows: how often the clone was seen (once, few, many), or a class if it is expanded.

clone_size j_call v_call d_call cdr3_nt cdr3_aa
NA TRBJ1-4 TRBV19 TRBD1 TGTGCCAGTAGTACCAACGGGGACAGGCGATTAAGTGAAAAACTGTTTTTT CASSTNGDRRLSEKLFF
NA TRBJ2-1 TRBV6-5 NA TGTGCCAGCACTACGACTAGATACAATGAGCAGTTCTTC CASTTTRYNEQFF
NA TRBJ2-1 TRBV7-2 NA TGTGCCAGCAGCAGGAGCTCAGGGGATGGTGAGCAGTTCTTC CASSRSSGDGEQFF
NA TRBJ2-7 TRBV7-9 TRBD2 TGTGCCAGCACCCGCTCCTCTAGCGGGAGAGGGTACGAGCAGTACTTC CASTRSSSGRGYEQYF
NA TRBJ1-4 TRBV7-2 NA TGTGCCAGCAGCTCGCAGGGTTTTCCTAGTGAAAAACTGTTTTTT CASSSQGFPSEKLFF
NA TRBJ2-1 TRBV9 TRBD2 TGTGCCAGCAGCGTAGGGTGGACTAGCGGGATAATTGAGCAGTTCTTC CASSVGWTSGIIEQFF
NA TRBJ1-6 TRBV28 NA TGTGCCAGCAGTACAGGGATTGTCGTTTCACCCCTCCACTTT CASSTGIVVSPLHF
NA TRBJ1-5 TRBV28 NA TGTGCCAGCAGCCGGACGGGAGGCCAGCCCCAGCATTTT CASSRTGGQPQHF
NA TRBJ1-5 TRBV7-2 NA TGTGCCAGCAGCTTAGCCGGGACACTCAATCAGCCCCAGCATTTT CASSLAGTLNQPQHF
NA TRBJ1-4 TRBV4-1 TRBD1 TGCGCCAGCAGCCCGAGGGACAGGCCGAATGAAAAACTGTTTTTT CASSPRDRPNEKLFF
NA TRBJ1-1 TRBV2 TRBD1 TGTGCCAGCAGAGCTCCGGGACAGTCGAACACTGAAGCTTTCTTT CASRAPGQSNTEAFF
NA TRBJ1-2 TRBV9 NA TGTGCCAGCAGCGTAGATGGGAGTGGCTACACCTTC CASSVDGSGYTF
NA TRBJ2-1 TRBV6-4 TRBD2 TGTGCCAGCAGTGACTCTAGCGGGGGGGCCAATGAGCAGTTCTTC CASSDSSGGANEQFF
NA TRBJ1-5 TRBV10-3 NA TGTGCCATCAGTGAGTCGTTAGGGGATCAGCCCCAGCATTTT CAISESLGDQPQHF
NA TRBJ1-4 TRBV30 NA TGTGCCTGGAGTGTAGGGGGGGATTTTGAAAAACTGTTTTTT CAWSVGGDFEKLFF
NA TRBJ2-1 TRBV7-9 NA TGTGCCGCCGGGGGACTCTACAATGAGCAGTTCTTC CAAGGLYNEQFF
NA TRBJ2-7 TRBV7-2 TRBD2 TGTGCCAGCAGCTTAGCTGGGCTAGCGGGAGACGGAGTGCAGTACTTC CASSLAGLAGDGVQYF
NA TRBJ2-7 TRBV18 TRBD1 TGTGCCAGCTCCCCCCCCGGGACAGGAGTACTCTACGAGCAGTACTTC CASSPPGTGVLYEQYF
NA TRBJ1-1 TRBV3-1/TRBV3-2 NA TGTGCCAGCAGGGGCGGGGCCGAAGCTTTCTTT CASRGGAEAFF
NA TRBJ2-3 TRBV5-8 NA TGTGCCAGCAGCCGCCGCGGCTCTAGCACAGATACGCAGTATTTT CASSRRGSSTDTQYF
NA TRBJ1-1 TRBV6-2/TRBV6-3 NA TGTGCCAGCAGCATGGCAGGAGGGCCCATCACTGAAGCTTTCTTT CASSMAGGPITEAFF
once TRBJ1-1 TRBV5-1 TRBD1 TGCGCCACAAGGACAGGGGGCATGAACACTGAAGCTTTCTTT CATRTGGMNTEAFF
NA TRBJ2-5 TRBV4-3 NA TGCGCCAGCAGCCAAGACTGGGGTGGGGGGTCGGAAGAGACCCAGTACTTC CASSQDWGGGSEETQYF
NA TRBJ2-7 TRBV18 NA TGTGCCAGCTCACCAAGTATCGCGGGTAACGAGCAGTACTTC CASSPSIAGNEQYF
NA TRBJ1-5 TRBV6-2/TRBV6-3 NA TGTGCCAGCAGTTCGGTGAGAGGGAATAGCAATCAGCCCCAGCATTTT CASSSVRGNSNQPQHF
once TRBJ2-5 TRBV7-6 TRBD1 TGTGCCAGCAGCTCAGGGACAGAAGAGACCCAGTACTTC CASSSGTEETQYF
NA TRBJ1-4 TRBV6-5 TRBD1 TGTGCCAGCAGTTACGACAGGGGAAATGAAAAACTGTTTTTT CASSYDRGNEKLFF
NA TRBJ2-1 TRBV7-2 NA TGTGCCAGCAGTTTTAGCGGTCTCGATGGGAATGAGCAGTTCTTC CASSFSGLDGNEQFF
NA TRBJ2-7 TRBV10-3 NA TGTGCCATCAGTGACCCAGGACTTGCAGATGGAGCCTACGAGCAGTACTTC CAISDPGLADGAYEQYF
NA TRBJ2-1 TRBV7-2 TRBD1 TGTGCCAGCAGCCGTACAGGGGGAAACAACAATGAGCAGTTCTTC CASSRTGGNNNEQFF
NA TRBJ1-2 TRBV5-1 NA TGCGCCAGCAGCGCCGGCGGGGGGGTCCCTGGCTACACCTTC CASSAGGGVPGYTF
NA TRBJ2-7 TRBV28 NA TGTGCCAGCAGTTTATACCGGGAACAGGGCTACGAGCAGTACTTC CASSLYREQGYEQYF
NA TRBJ2-7 TRBV5-1 NA TGCGCCAGCAGCTTTGGGGGCCACAGTACCTACGAGCAGTACTTC CASSFGGHSTYEQYF
NA TRBJ1-2 TRBV2 TRBD1 TGTGCCAGCCGGGGACAGCCAGCAAGCTATGGCTACACCTTC CASRGQPASYGYTF
NA TRBJ1-3 TRBV19 NA TGTGCCAGTAGTATGGGCAGGGCCACTGGAAACACCATATATTTT CASSMGRATGNTIYF
few TRBJ1-2 TRBV18 NA TGTGCCAGCTCACCACCCAAATGGCAGGGTCCAACCTATGGCTACACCTTC CASSPPKWQGPTYGYTF
NA TRBJ2-3 TRBV7-9 TRBD2 TGTGCCAGCAGCTTCCCGGGACTAGCTACAGATACGCAGTATTTT CASSFPGLATDTQYF
few TRBJ2-2 TRBV5-1 TRBD1 TGCGCCAGCAGCTTAGGACAGGACACCGGGGAGCTGTTTTTT CASSLGQDTGELFF
NA TRBJ1-2 TRBV6-5 NA TGTGCCAGCGAGGGATTGGGTGGCTACACCTTC CASEGLGGYTF
NA TRBJ1-6 TRBV5-1 NA TGCGCCAGCAGCTTAGGGACAAGCAATTCACCCCTCCACTTT CASSLGTSNSPLHF
NA TRBJ2-7 TRBV5-1 TRBD2 TGCGCCAGCAGCCCGGGACTAGCGGGGAATCCAACCTACGAGCAGTACTTC CASSPGLAGNPTYEQYF
NA TRBJ1-2 TRBV29-1 NA TGCAGCGTTTCGCAGGGCGGCTATGGCTACACCTTC CSVSQGGYGYTF
NA TRBJ2-3 TRBV9 NA TGTGCCAGCAGCGTCCACACAGATACGCAGTATTTT CASSVHTDTQYF
NA TRBJ2-7 TRBV18 TRBD2 TGTGCCAGCTCACCACGGCTGTCTAGCGGGAGTTACGAGCAGTACTTC CASSPRLSSGSYEQYF
NA TRBJ1-1 TRBV28 TRBD1 TGTGCCAGCAGACCCGGACAGGGCGATGAAGCTTTCTTT CASRPGQGDEAFF
NA TRBJ2-7 TRBV27 TRBD2 TGTGCCAGCAGTCCCCTACTACCTAGCGGAACAGCCTACGAGCAGTACTTC CASSPLLPSGTAYEQYF
NA TRBJ1-1 TRBV5-1 TRBD1 TGCGCCAGCAGCTCTGGACAGGGGCAAATGAACACTGAAGCTTTCTTT CASSSGQGQMNTEAFF
NA TRBJ1-2 TRBV7-8 TRBD1 TGTGCCAGCAGCTTAGGACAGGGGTATGGCTACACCTTC CASSLGQGYGYTF
NA TRBJ2-3 TRBV5-1 NA TGCGCCAGCAGCTTGGACCCCCAGGGATCTAGCACAGATACGCAGTATTTT CASSLDPQGSSTDTQYF
NA TRBJ2-2 TRBV5-4 NA TGTGCCAGCAGCCCCGGGGTTACCGGGGAGCTGTTTTTT CASSPGVTGELFF
NA TRBJ2-3 TRBV20-1 TRBD2 TGCAGTGCTAGTAATACAGCGGGGGTGAGGACGCAGTATTTT CSASNTAGVRTQYF
NA TRBJ1-1 TRBV2 TRBD1 TGTGCCAGCAGTCCCGGCGGACAGGGCGTAGCTTTCTTT CASSPGGQGVAFF
NA TRBJ2-3 TRBV7-9 TRBD2 TGTGCCAGCAGCGGAAGGACTAGCGGGAGCATAGATACGCAGTATTTT CASSGRTSGSIDTQYF
once TRBJ1-4 TRBV11-2 NA TGTGCCAGCAGCTTAGTTAACAGTCATAATGAAAAACTGTTTTTT CASSLVNSHNEKLFF
NA TRBJ2-2 TRBV18 TRBD2 TGTGCCAGCTCAGAACTAGCGGGAACGAACACCGGGGAGCTGTTTTTT CASSELAGTNTGELFF
NA TRBJ2-3 TRBV7-2 TRBD2 TGTGCCAGCAGCTTAGGAGCGGGAGGCACAGATACGCAGTATTTT CASSLGAGGTDTQYF
few TRBJ1-5 TRBV2 TRBD1 TGTGCCAGCAGCGGACAGGGTGGCAATCAGCCCCAGCATTTT CASSGQGGNQPQHF
NA TRBJ2-3 TRBV6-5 TRBD1 TGTGCCAGCAGGGACAGGGGGTTCGGAGATACGCAGTATTTT CASRDRGFGDTQYF
NA TRBJ2-6 TRBV5-4 NA TGTGCCAGCAGCTTGGTTTATGGTGGGAGAACTGGGGCCAACGTCCTGACTTTC CASSLVYGGRTGANVLTF